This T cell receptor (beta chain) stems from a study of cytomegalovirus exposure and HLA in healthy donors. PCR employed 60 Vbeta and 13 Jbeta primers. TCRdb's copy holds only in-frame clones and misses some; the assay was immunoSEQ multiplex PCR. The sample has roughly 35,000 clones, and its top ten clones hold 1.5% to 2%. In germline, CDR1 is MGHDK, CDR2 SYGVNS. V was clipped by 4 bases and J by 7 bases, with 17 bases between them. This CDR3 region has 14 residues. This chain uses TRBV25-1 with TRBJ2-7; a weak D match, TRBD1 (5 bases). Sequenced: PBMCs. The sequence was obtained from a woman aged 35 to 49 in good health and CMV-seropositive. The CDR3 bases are TGTGCCAGCAGTGGACCCATGGGGCTGAGGGAGCAGTACTTC. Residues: CASSGPMGLREQYF.